A selection of T cell receptor beta chains follows, all from one sample in a study of T cell repertoires in ileal Crohn's disease. The method was immunoSEQ multiplex PCR; TCRdb's version includes in-frame clones alone and lacks a portion of them. This sample has 7,000 to 9,500 clones, with around 78% found just once. The sequenced material came from ileal tissue. Receptor source: an adult with Crohn's disease. Both conserved end residues are part of each CDR3. The order of the fields is V gene, CDR3 protein.

v_gene: TRBV6-1
CDR3aa: CASSPAGTGELFF

v_gene: TRBV7-6
CDR3aa: CASSPTGGTQYF

v_gene: TRBV7-9
CDR3aa: CASSGRPADTQYF

v_gene: TRBV6-1
CDR3aa: CASSSQGLETQYF

v_gene: TRBV6-6
CDR3aa: CASSYSPGSIYNEQFF

v_gene: TRBV6-6
CDR3aa: CASSYRDRRDQPQHF

v_gene: TRBV4-1
CDR3aa: CASSQDLDSPAGNTIYF

v_gene: TRBV5-8
CDR3aa: CASSRDRVDGYTF

v_gene: TRBV18
CDR3aa: CASFSDRQFTEAFF

v_gene: TRBV7-9
CDR3aa: CASSSYYEQYF

v_gene: TRBV4-1
CDR3aa: CASSPLPGAPTYEQYF

v_gene: TRBV12-1
CDR3aa: CASSTPGLAGPGEQYF

v_gene: TRBV6-5
CDR3aa: CASSASPLRETQYF

v_gene: TRBV5-1
CDR3aa: CASSPEGQRNSPLHF

v_gene: TRBV30
CDR3aa: CAWSKRGTGTEAFF

v_gene: TRBV5-1
CDR3aa: CASSLDGGGYEQYF

v_gene: TRBV6-5
CDR3aa: CASSRGTNTEAFF

v_gene: TRBV6-5
CDR3aa: CASSPQANYGYTF

v_gene: TRBV7-8
CDR3aa: CASTRDREYEQYF

v_gene: TRBV21-1
CDR3aa: CASSAQGKRAEQYF

v_gene: TRBV23-1
CDR3aa: CASSQPRKGRCGYTF

v_gene: TRBV29-1
CDR3aa: CSVPAGRGDTQYF

v_gene: TRBV29-1
CDR3aa: CSVDKGTGSSYEQYF

v_gene: TRBV5-6
CDR3aa: CASSLGPMTNYEQYF

v_gene: TRBV9
CDR3aa: CASSGGGSGWDYEQYF

v_gene: TRBV7-9
CDR3aa: CASSQGTGAARAYNEQFF

v_gene: TRBV6-5
CDR3aa: CASSYVGGSTYEQYF

v_gene: TRBV6-1
CDR3aa: CASSEEGQGAYEQYF

v_gene: TRBV19
CDR3aa: CASSIGWSSPSSGNTIYF

v_gene: TRBV6-5
CDR3aa: CASSISGPYEQYF

v_gene: TRBV30
CDR3aa: CAWSMTVEETQYF

v_gene: TRBV21-1
CDR3aa: CASSTHLGQGPGNTIYF

v_gene: TRBV9
CDR3aa: CASSVGTDLMNTEAFF

v_gene: TRBV5-1
CDR3aa: CASSPDGAGGSEQYF

v_gene: TRBV13
CDR3aa: CASRLKGAYNSPLHF

v_gene: TRBV5-1
CDR3aa: CASSLNSGQETQYF

v_gene: TRBV30
CDR3aa: CAWSVRGGRARGDTEAFF

v_gene: TRBV6-5
CDR3aa: CASSSTGLLVQETQYF

v_gene: TRBV14
CDR3aa: CASSQRGGPTDTQYF

v_gene: TRBV18
CDR3aa: CASSLRTSGNNEQFF

v_gene: TRBV7-3
CDR3aa: CASSKDRAALYEQYF

v_gene: TRBV10-2
CDR3aa: CASIIAGGYEQYF

v_gene: TRBV2
CDR3aa: CASSGNRIYGYTF

v_gene: TRBV5-1
CDR3aa: CASSFGTGGAGNEQFF

v_gene: TRBV7-9
CDR3aa: CASSLDRQPPSNTEAFF

v_gene: TRBV19
CDR3aa: CASSETHYGYTF

v_gene: TRBV4-1
CDR3aa: CASSHVGPNYGYTF

v_gene: TRBV4-1
CDR3aa: CASSQDLERGVSETQYF

v_gene: TRBV6-4
CDR3aa: CASSDVVTAYEQYF

v_gene: TRBV14
CDR3aa: CASSQNRVSEKLFF